One T cell receptor (beta chain) is described in this entry. This sample stems from a study of cytomegalovirus exposure and HLA in healthy donors. In the PCR, 60 Vbeta and 13 Jbeta primers were used. Produced via immunoSEQ multiplex PCR; TCRdb's table is partial and in-frame only. The repertoire holds roughly 160,000 clones, with 85% as singletons. Whereas donors were nominally healthy upon sampling, unrecorded immune exposures were probable. The junction had 18 bases not matched to a gene; V was cut back by 4 bases and J by 4 bases. Germline CDR1 reads SNHLY; CDR2 reads FYNNEI. The CDR3 has 19 residues.

This TCR derives from a boy aged 2-9 years in good health and CMV-seronegative. Sequencing was done on a sample of PBMCs. The V gene is TRBV2, the J gene TRBJ2-5; 10 bases are shared with TRBD1. The CDR3 DNA is TGTGCCAGCAGTGGTGAGACAGGGGGCTATCCCCGGCCAGGAGAGACCCAGTACTTC. As protein: CASSGETGGYPRPGETQYF.